Sequencing of this T cell receptor (beta chain) was carried out in a study of beta chain features in type 1 diabetes. The sequenced template was cDNA made from the entire isolated RNA. The assay was immunoSEQ multiplex PCR, and TCRdb's table has in-frame clones only and misses some. Among 100,000 to 150,000 clones, less than 20% were seen once, and the ten largest hold less than 3%. The study's findings and limits: An over-representation of cells with high TCR expression could result from cDNA sequencing. Patients with Type 1 diabetes showed moderately but significantly shorter TCRB CDR3s in all four CD4+ subsets.

CDR1 and CDR2 from the germline V gene are KGHSH and LQKENI. V shed 0 bases and J shed 6 bases, with 8 bases lying between them. The CDR3 runs to 13 residues. Details on this clone: Its antigen is still unknown.

Specimen: central memory CD4+ T cells from blood. The TCR was taken from a man aged 25-45 years with type 1 diabetes. The chain recombines TRBV18 with TRBJ2-5; D gene ambiguous. The chain's CDR3 is CASSPPIRQTQYF. The CDR3 DNA sequence: TGTGCCAGCTCACCACCGATTAGACAGACCCAGTACTTC.